The rows below give T cell receptor beta chains drawn from one sample of a study of OX40 agonist ivuxolimab in advanced cancers. Sequenced by immunoSEQ multiplex PCR; TCRdb stores in-frame clones only, minus some. Counted here are around 46,000 clones, around 90% occurring once; the ten biggest clones make up 4.9%. The sequencing used CD4+ or CD8+ T cells sorted from blood, collected in a trial of the OX40 agonist ivuxolimab. All receptors derive from an adult with an advanced solid tumor such as melanoma, head and neck, liver or kidney cancer. The CDR3 runs from the conserved cysteine through the conserved F or W. Size tells how often a clone was seen (once, few, many) or the class of an expanded clone, and some rows leave it out.

TRBJ2-1	-	TRBV11-2	CASSLGDWGLTYNEQFF
TRBJ2-5	-	TRBV7-2	CASSLGQYQETQYF
TRBJ2-1	-	TRBV6-6	CASRAVEGARNEQFF
TRBJ2-3	-	TRBV5-8	CASSQGQGGSDTQYF
TRBJ1-2	-	TRBV7-9	CASSSGQAGYTF
TRBJ1-2	once	TRBV10-3	CAISDRFASNYGYTF
TRBJ2-1	-	TRBV6-5	CASSYDSSREQFF
TRBJ2-2	-	TRBV30	CAWSVGGRGGTGELFF
TRBJ2-2	-	TRBV4-3	CASSLPGLAGEGTGELFF
TRBJ1-2	-	TRBV9	CASSVNRLQGMGDYGYTF
TRBJ1-4	-	TRBV29-1	CSASKNEGFSPNEKLFF
TRBJ2-1	-	TRBV27	CASSLGSRLEQFF
TRBJ2-3	-	TRBV5-1	CASSPGLAGISTDTQYF
TRBJ1-6	-	TRBV13	CASSLGRQDRSNSPLHF
TRBJ2-7	-	TRBV7-9	CASSLSGTAGYEQYF
TRBJ1-5	-	TRBV6-5	CASSYSQGIQPQHF
TRBJ1-4	-	TRBV28	CASSPDRVAYNEKLFF
TRBJ1-1	once	TRBV5-6	CASSLDSGLYTEAFF
TRBJ2-1	-	TRBV11-2	CASSLVADEQFF
TRBJ2-7	-	TRBV5-6	CASSESPAVSSYEQYF
TRBJ2-1	-	TRBV6-6	CASSYSPSAYNEQFF
TRBJ2-1	-	TRBV2	CASRSTNEQFF
TRBJ2-3	-	TRBV4-1	CASSLAGDTQYF
TRBJ1-6	-	TRBV5-5	CASSLWDGNSPLHF
TRBJ2-2	-	TRBV9	CASSVGFGELFF
TRBJ2-1	-	TRBV2	CASTNTPGSYNEQFF
TRBJ2-1	-	TRBV11-2	CASSWGLAGTTRHYEQFF